The rows below give T cell receptor beta chains drawn from one sample of a study of T cell responses to AZD1222 COVID-19 vaccine. Sequencing was performed with immunoSEQ multiplex PCR; in TCRdb, only in-frame clones are kept and a portion is missing. Of roughly 160,000 clones detected, roughly 94% appear once; the ten largest clones hold 0.64%. The sample here was peripheral blood, taken on day 0 of AZD1222 vaccination. All receptors come from an adult in good health. CDR3s leave out the opening cysteine and the closing phenylalanine or tryptophan. The listing skips clone size in some rows; elsewhere it reads once, few, many or a size class.

>TRBJ2-5|NA|TRBV24-1
ATRGTDTQETQY
>TRBJ1-3|NA|TRBV2
ASSDYGSGNTIY
>TRBJ2-7|NA|TRBV3-1/TRBV3-2
ASSQEATSGRAKY
>TRBJ1-1|once|TRBV7-3
ASSLLEGGEAF
>TRBJ1-5|NA|TRBV27
ASSSLKSNQPQH
>TRBJ2-7|NA|TRBV11-2
ASSIELAGAYEQY
>TRBJ1-5|NA|TRBV20-1
SASPGLGNQPQH
>TRBJ1-4|NA|TRBV30
AWRGVLNEKLF
>TRBJ1-5|NA|TRBV6-1
ASSEPQRDQPQH
>TRBJ1-1|NA|TRBV19
ASGVRLGTEAF
>TRBJ2-3|NA|TRBV14
ASSQGRGGWGDTQY
>TRBJ1-1|once|TRBV25-1
ASAGPKAF
>TRBJ2-1|NA|TRBV5-1
ASSLAPDYNEQF
>TRBJ1-2|NA|TRBV6-2/TRBV6-3
ASSRTPTVDYT
>TRBJ2-1|NA|TRBV5-1
ASSSFGNEQF
>TRBJ1-6|NA|TRBV7-9
ASSLAGRTNSPLH
>TRBJ1-2|once|TRBV7-8
ASSLMRGGYT
>TRBJ2-7|NA|TRBV6-1
ASSERDRADYEQY
>TRBJ2-7|NA|TRBV5-4
ASSGGPSYEQY
>TRBJ2-2|NA|TRBV29-1
STLGTGSAGELF
>TRBJ2-7|NA|TRBV5-6
ASSLGRWSSYEQY
>TRBJ2-7|few|TRBV4-1
ASSPAGRFEQY
>TRBJ2-1|NA|TRBV9
ASSPDHEQF
>TRBJ2-7|NA|TRBV10-3
AISPLGGIYYEQY
>TRBJ1-6|NA|TRBV4-1
ASSQLGVWTPLH
>TRBJ1-2|NA|TRBV3-1/TRBV3-2
ASSLQGAYRNYGYT
>TRBJ1-2|NA|TRBV5-1
ASSSPREDYGYT
>TRBJ2-6|NA|TRBV13
ASSTRDSSLAGANVLT
>TRBJ1-2|once|TRBV30
AWSPGGAVRKGYT
>TRBJ1-3|NA|TRBV18
ASSQLAGNTIY
>TRBJ1-5|once|TRBV20-1
SASSWKDLQPQH
>TRBJ2-1|NA|TRBV14
ASSPLGLEWVREQF
>TRBJ2-1|NA|TRBV30
AFRDYNEQF
>TRBJ2-1|NA|TRBV5-1
ASSLGLAGALNEQF
>TRBJ2-1|NA|TRBV3-1/TRBV3-2
ASSQENLEVYNEQF
>TRBJ2-7|NA|TRBV28
ASCSWRYEQY
>TRBJ2-7|NA|TRBV10-3
AISSALGGAGDEQY
>TRBJ2-7|NA|TRBV24-1
ATSGGVAGAYEQY
>TRBJ1-5|NA|TRBV5-1
ASSLLGGNQPQH
>TRBJ1-2|NA|TRBV15
ATSARQGPYGYT
>TRBJ1-5|NA|TRBV15
ATSRDQGWGSQH
>TRBJ2-1|NA|TRBV11-2
ASSLVAGGPNEQF